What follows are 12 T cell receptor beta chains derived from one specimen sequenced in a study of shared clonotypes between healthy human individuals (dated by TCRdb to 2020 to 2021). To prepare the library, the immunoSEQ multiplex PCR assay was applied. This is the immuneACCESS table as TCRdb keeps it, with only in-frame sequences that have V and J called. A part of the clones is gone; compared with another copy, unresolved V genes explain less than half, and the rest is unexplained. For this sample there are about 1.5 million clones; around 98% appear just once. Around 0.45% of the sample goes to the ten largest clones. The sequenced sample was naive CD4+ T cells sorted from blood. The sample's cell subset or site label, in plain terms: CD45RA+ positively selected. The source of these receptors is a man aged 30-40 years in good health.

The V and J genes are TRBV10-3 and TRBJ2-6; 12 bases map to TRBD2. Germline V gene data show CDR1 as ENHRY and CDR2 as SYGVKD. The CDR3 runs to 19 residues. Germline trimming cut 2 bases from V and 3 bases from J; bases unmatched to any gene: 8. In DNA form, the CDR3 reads TGTGCCATCAGTGAGGCGCCACTAGCGGGAGGTGGTGGGGCCAACGTCCTGACTTTC. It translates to CAISEAPLAGGGGANVLTF.

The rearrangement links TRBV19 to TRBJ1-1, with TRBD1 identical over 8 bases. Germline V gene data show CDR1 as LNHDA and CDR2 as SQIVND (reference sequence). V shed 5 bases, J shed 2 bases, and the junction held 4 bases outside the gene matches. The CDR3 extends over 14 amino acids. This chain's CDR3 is CASSGDRGNTEAFF. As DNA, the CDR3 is TGTGCCAGTAGTGGTGACAGGGGAAACACTGAAGCTTTCTTT.

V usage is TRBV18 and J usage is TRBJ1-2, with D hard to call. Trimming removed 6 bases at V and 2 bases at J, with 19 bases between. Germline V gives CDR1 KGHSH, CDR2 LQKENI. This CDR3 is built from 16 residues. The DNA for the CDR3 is TGTGCCAGCTCTACCGGCGGAGTTCGGGTCAACTATGGCTACACCTTC. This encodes CASSTGGVRVNYGYTF.

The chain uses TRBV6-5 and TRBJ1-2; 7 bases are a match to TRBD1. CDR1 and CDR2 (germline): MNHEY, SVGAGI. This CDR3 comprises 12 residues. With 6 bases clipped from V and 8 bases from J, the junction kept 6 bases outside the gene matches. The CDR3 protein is CASSPGGLGYTF. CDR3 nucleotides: TGTGCCAGCAGCCCAGGGGGTCTGGGCTACACCTTC.

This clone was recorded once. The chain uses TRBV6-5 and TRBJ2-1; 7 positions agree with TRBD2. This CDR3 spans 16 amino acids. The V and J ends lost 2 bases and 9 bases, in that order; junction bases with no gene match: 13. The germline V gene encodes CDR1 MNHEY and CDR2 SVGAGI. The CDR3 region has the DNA TGTGCCAGCAGTTACGGGCTAGCGGCCCAGGTGGGTGAGCAGTTCTTC. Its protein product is CASSYGLAAQVGEQFF.

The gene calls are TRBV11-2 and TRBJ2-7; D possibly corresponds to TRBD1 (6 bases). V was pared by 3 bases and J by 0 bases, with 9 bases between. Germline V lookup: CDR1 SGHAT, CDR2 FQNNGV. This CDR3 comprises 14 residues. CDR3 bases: TGTGCCAGCAGCTTCCAAGGGGGCTCCTACGAGCAGTACTTC. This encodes CASSFQGGSYEQYF.

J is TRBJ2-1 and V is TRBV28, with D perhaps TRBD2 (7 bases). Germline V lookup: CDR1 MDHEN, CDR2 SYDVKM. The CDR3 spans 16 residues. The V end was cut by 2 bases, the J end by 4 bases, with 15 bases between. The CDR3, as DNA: TGTGCCAGCAGTTTAAGGGGACGGGGGGCTTACAATGAGCAGTTCTTC. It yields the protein CASSLRGRGAYNEQFF.

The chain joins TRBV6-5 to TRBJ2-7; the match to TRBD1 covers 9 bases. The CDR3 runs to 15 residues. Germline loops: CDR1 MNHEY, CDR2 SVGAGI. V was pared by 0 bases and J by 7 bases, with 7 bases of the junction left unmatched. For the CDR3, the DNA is TGTGCCAGCAGTTACTCCGGGACAGGGATTGGAGAGCAGTACTTC. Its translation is CASSYSGTGIGEQYF.

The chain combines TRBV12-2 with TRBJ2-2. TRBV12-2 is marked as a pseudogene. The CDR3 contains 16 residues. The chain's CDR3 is CASRYGYGKGAGELFF. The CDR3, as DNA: TGTGCAAGTCGCTACGGGTACGGGAAAGGGGCCGGGGAGCTGTTTTTT.

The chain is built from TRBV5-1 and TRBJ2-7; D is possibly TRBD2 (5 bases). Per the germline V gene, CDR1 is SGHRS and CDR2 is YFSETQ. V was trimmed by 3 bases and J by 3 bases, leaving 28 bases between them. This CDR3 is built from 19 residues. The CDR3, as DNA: TGCGCCAGCAGCTACTACTTTAGCGCCGAAGCGGTACCTGACTACGAGCAGTACTTC. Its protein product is CASSYYFSAEAVPDYEQYF.

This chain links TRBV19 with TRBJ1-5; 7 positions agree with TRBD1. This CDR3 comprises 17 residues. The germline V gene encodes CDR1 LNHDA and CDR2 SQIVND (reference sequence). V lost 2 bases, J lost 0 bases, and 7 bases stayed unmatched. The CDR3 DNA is TGTGCCAGTAGTATATTTCTTGGGGACAGTAGCAATCAGCCCCAGCATTTT. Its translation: CASSIFLGDSSNQPQHF. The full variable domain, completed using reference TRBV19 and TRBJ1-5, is DGGITQSPKYLFRKEGQNVTLSCEQNLNHDAMYWYRQDPGQGLRLIYYSQIVNDFQKGDIAEGYSVSREKKESFPLTVTSAQKNPTAFYLCASSIFLGDSSNQPQHFGDGTRLSIL.

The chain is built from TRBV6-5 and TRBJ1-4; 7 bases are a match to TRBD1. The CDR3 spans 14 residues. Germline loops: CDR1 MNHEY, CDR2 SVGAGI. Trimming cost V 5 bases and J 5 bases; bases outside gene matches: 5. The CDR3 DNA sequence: TGTGCCAGCAGTCAAACAGGGGCGAATGAAAAACTGTTTTTT. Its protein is CASSQTGANEKLFF.